The entry below describes one TCR beta chain. Its antigen is not known. The isolated RNA, all of it, was reverse transcribed, so expressed TCRB transcripts were what got sequenced. Sequencing was performed with immunoSEQ multiplex PCR; in TCRdb, only in-frame clones are kept and a portion is missing. In the table there are hundreds of thousands of clones, around 68% of which are singletons. CDR3 length equals 18 residues. The J segment lost 1 base and the V segment lost 0 bases, leaving 9 bases of the junction unmatched. Germline CDR1 reads MGHRA; CDR2 reads YSYEKL. This specimen comes from a study of beta chain features in type 1 diabetes. Study-level results: There was no resolution here of whether HLA type influences TCRB rearrangement. Fewer junction insertions and more nucleotide deletions appeared in type 1 diabetes patients. Patients showed naive, central memory and Treg TCRB repertoires that appeared more similar than those of healthy donors.

The clonotype originates from a man aged 25 to 45 in good health. The sequencing input was naive CD4+ T cells from blood. V is TRBV4-1 and J is TRBJ2-5; 9 bases are shared with TRBD1. Here the CDR3 DNA reads TGCGCCAGCAGCCAAGAAGTTGGAGGGACAGGGTTCCAAGAGACCCAGTACTTC. Residues: CASSQEVGGTGFQETQYF.